The 18 T cell receptor beta chains below come from one sample, sequenced in a study of blood T cell repertoires in COVID-19. Measured with immunoSEQ multiplex PCR; TCRdb has only the in-frame clones, and not every one. The sample consists of 200,000 to 250,000 clones, 86% of them appearing once. Sequenced: peripheral blood. These receptor sequences come from a woman aged 45-60 years with COVID-19, enrolled during active disease.

In this sample, this clone turned up a few times. The rearrangement joins TRBV28 to TRBJ1-4; D possibly corresponds to TRBD1 (5 bases). The CDR3 runs 13 residues. V was clipped by 10 bases and J by 8 bases, with 17 bases between them. Germline V gene data show CDR1 as MDHEN and CDR2 as SYDVKM. In DNA form, the CDR3 reads TGTGCCACTGAAGAGTGGGAGGGGGAAAAACTGTTTTTT. This gives the protein CATEEWEGEKLFF. The whole variable domain, filled in from reference TRBV28 and TRBJ1-4, reads DVKVTQSSRYLVKRTGEKVFLECVQDMDHENMFWYRQDPGLGLRLIYFSYDVKMKEKGDIPEGYSVSREKKERFSLILESASTNQTSMYLCATEEWEGEKLFFGSGTQLSVL.

As DNA, the CDR3 is TGTGCCAGCTCAAGTCCCGGGGGGGGCCGCAATGAGCAGTTCTTC. Translation: CASSSPGGGRNEQFF. The rearrangement links TRBV11-2 to TRBJ2-1; 8 positions match TRBD2. The CDR3 contains 15 residues. In germline, CDR1 is SGHAT, CDR2 FQNNGV. J lost 6 bases, V lost 8 bases, and 12 bases had no gene match.

This chain links TRBV10-3 with TRBJ1-5; D is undetermined. This CDR3 spans 14 amino acids. CDR1 and CDR2 from the germline V gene are ENHRY and SYGVKD. V was shortened by 4 bases and J by 5 bases, with 12 bases between the two germline ends. CDR3 DNA: TGTGCCATCAGTGCAGTAGGCGGGGATCAGCCCCAGCATTTT. Translation gives CAISAVGGDQPQHF.

This rearrangement joins TRBV6-2 or TRBV6-3 to TRBJ2-7; 7 nucleotides line up with TRBD1. After removal of 5 bases from V and 7 bases from J, the junction contained 11 bases not matched to a gene. The CDR3 runs 14 residues. Germline V gives CDR1 MNHEY, CDR2 SVGEGT. The CDR3 nucleotides are TGTGCCAGCAGTAACACCCGACAGGGTGTAGAGCAGTACTTC. Its protein is CASSNTRQGVEQYF.

The chain is built from TRBV6-6 and TRBJ2-7; possible D gene TRBD2, 5 bases. The germline V and J ends were trimmed by 0 bases and 4 bases, with 7 bases remaining between them. CDR1 and CDR2 (germline): MNHNY, SVGAGI (reference sequence). CDR3 length equals 13 residues. In nucleotides, the CDR3 is TGTGCCAGCAGTTACTCGACGGGGTACGAGCAGTACTTC. Translated, it gives CASSYSTGYEQYF.

The rearrangement joins TRBV24-1 to TRBJ2-3; D possibly corresponds to TRBD2 (6 bases). The V gene's germline CDR1 is KGHDR and CDR2 SFDVKD. The CDR3 sequence is 15 residues long. Trimming left V 2 bases short and J 2 bases short, with 10 bases between. The CDR3 DNA is TGTGCCACCAGTGATTCGGGGGAAGTCACAGATACGCAGTATTTT. This encodes CATSDSGEVTDTQYF.

This chain uses TRBV5-1 with TRBJ1-5; D gene uncertain. Germline CDR1 reads SGHRS; CDR2 reads YFSETQ. V lost 0 bases to trimming and J lost 0 bases, with 7 bases between them. The CDR3 sequence is 15 residues long. The CDR3 spells CASSLDSYSNQPQHF. In nucleotides, the CDR3 is TGCGCCAGCAGCTTGGACAGTTATAGCAATCAGCCCCAGCATTTT. The variable domain in full, completed from reference TRBV5-1 and TRBJ1-5, reads KAGVTQTPRYLIKTRGQQVTLSCSPISGHRSVSWYQQTPGQGLQFLFEYFSETQRNKGNFPGRFSGRQFSNSRSEMNVSTLELGDSALYLCASSLDSYSNQPQHFGDGTRLSIL.

The rearrangement links TRBV7-9 to TRBJ1-5; D is perhaps TRBD1 (6 bases). The CDR3 loop spans 15 amino acids. V lost 5 bases to trimming and J lost 1 base, with 12 bases between them. The germline CDR1 and CDR2 sequences are SEHNR and FQNEAQ (reference sequence). The CDR3 region is CASSASGVSNQPQHF. CDR3 nucleotides: TGTGCCAGCAGCGCCTCAGGGGTAAGCAATCAGCCCCAGCATTTT. The full variable domain, its missing parts supplied by reference TRBV7-9 and TRBJ1-5, is DTGVSQNPRHKITKRGQNVTFRCDPISEHNRLYWYRQTLGQGPEFLTYFQNEAQLEKSRLLSDRFSAERPKGSFSTLEIQRTEQGDSAMYLCASSASGVSNQPQHFGDGTRLSIL.

The CDR3: CASSWRTDNEQFF. For the CDR3, the DNA is TGCGCCAGCAGCTGGAGGACGGACAATGAGCAGTTCTTC. This chain links TRBV5-1 with TRBJ2-1, with D perhaps TRBD2 (5 bases). Germline V lookup: CDR1 SGHRS, CDR2 YFSETQ. V shed 3 bases and J shed 5 bases, with 9 bases lying between them. The CDR3 contains 13 residues.

This clone was seen once. This CDR3 is CASSINGRNLYNEQFF. CDR3 DNA sequence: TGTGCCAGTAGTATAAACGGCAGGAACCTTTACAATGAGCAGTTCTTC. This chain uses TRBV19 with TRBJ2-1; D call uncertain. V lost 2 bases to trimming and J lost 4 bases, with 15 bases between them. There are 16 residues in the CDR3. Germline-derived CDR1 and CDR2 are LNHDA and SQIVND (reference sequence).

The chain uses TRBV19 and TRBJ1-6, with 8 bases fitting TRBD1. V was clipped by 1 base and J by 8 bases; unmatched bases: 7. The CDR3 has 16 residues. CDR1 and CDR2 (germline): LNHDA, SQIVND (reference sequence). Written as DNA, the CDR3 is TGTGCCAGTAGTATAGGCCGACAGGGACAGGATTCACCCCTCCACTTT. Protein product: CASSIGRQGQDSPLHF.

The V gene is TRBV12-5, the J gene TRBJ1-4; 7 bases line up with TRBD1. The CDR3 length is 17 residues. V shed 6 bases and J 0 bases; nucleotides not matched to a gene: 10. Germline CDR1 LGHNT, CDR2 FRNRAP. CDR3 nucleotides: TGTGCTAGTGGCCCATTCCAGGGGGAGGCAACTAATGAAAAACTGTTTTTT. Translation gives CASGPFQGEATNEKLFF.

This clone has only one observation. The J gene is TRBJ1-4, the V gene TRBV4-3; D remains ambiguous. CDR3 size: 15 residues. V lost 1 base and J 5 bases, leaving 11 bases between the germline ends. Germline V gives CDR1 LGHNA, CDR2 YSLEER. CDR3 region: CASSQGAQQNEKLFF. Here the CDR3 DNA reads TGCGCCAGCAGCCAAGGGGCACAACAGAATGAAAAACTGTTTTTT.

The V gene is TRBV3-1 (or the pseudogene TRBV3-2), the J gene TRBJ2-5; D may be TRBD1 (6 bases). V dropped 5 bases and J dropped 3 bases, with 13 bases sitting between them. CDR1 is LGHDT and CDR2 is YNNKEL in the germline V gene (reference sequence). This CDR3 has 14 residues. CDR3 amino acids: CASSYDEGEETQYF. CDR3 nucleotide sequence: TGTGCCAGCAGCTACGACGAGGGGGAAGAGACCCAGTACTTC.

This clone was observed a few times. The V and J genes are TRBV29-1 and TRBJ1-5, with TRBD1 matching over 7 bases. Germline CDR1 and CDR2: SQVTM and ANQGSEA. The junction had 0 bases not matched to a gene; V was cut back by 4 bases and J by 0 bases. There are 13 residues in the CDR3. CDR3 bases: TGCAGCGTTGGGGACAGTAGCAATCAGCCCCAGCATTTT. This translates into CSVGDSSNQPQHF. The variable domain in full, completed from reference TRBV29-1 and TRBJ1-5, reads SAVISQKPSRDICQRGTSLTIQCQVDSQVTMMFWYRQQPGQSLTLIATANQGSEATYESGFVIDKFPISRPNLTFSTLTVSNMSPEDSSIYLCSVGDSSNQPQHFGDGTRLSIL.

The chain combines TRBV21-1 with TRBJ1-2; TRBD1 reflects the table's D call only, with no check against the DNA. TRBV21-1 counts as a pseudogene. The CDR3 is 15 residues long. As DNA, the CDR3 is TGTGCCAGCAGCAATGGACAGGGCGGTAACTATGGCTACACCTTC. This sequence encodes CASSNGQGGNYGYTF.

V gene TRBV27 combines with J gene TRBJ2-7, with 7 nucleotides matching TRBD2. From germline, CDR1 is MNHEY and CDR2 SMNVEV (reference sequence). The CDR3 has 14 amino acids. J lost 3 bases, V lost 3 bases, and 5 bases had no gene match. The CDR3 nucleotides read TGTGCCAGCAGTTTGGGGAGGGGCAACTACGAGCAGTACTTC. This translates into CASSLGRGNYEQYF.

A few counts support this clone. Other nucleotide sequences in the sample specify the same CDR3. The chain uses TRBV19 and TRBJ1-1, with TRBD1 as a possible D gene (5 bases). Trimming shortened V by 3 bases and J by 0 bases, and 8 bases separated the two germline ends. CDR1 is LNHDA, CDR2 SQIVND, per germline (reference sequence). The CDR3 contains 14 residues. This CDR3 is CASSIQGMNTEAFF. The CDR3 DNA is TGTGCCAGTAGTATTCAGGGTATGAACACTGAAGCTTTCTTT. The entire variable domain, with the rest obtained from reference TRBV19 and TRBJ1-1, is as follows: DGGITQSPKYLFRKEGQNVTLSCEQNLNHDAMYWYRQDPGQGLRLIYYSQIVNDFQKGDIAEGYSVSREKKESFPLTVTSAQKNPTAFYLCASSIQGMNTEAFFGQGTRLTVV.